This T cell receptor beta chain comes out of a study of T cells in Graves' hyperthyroidism and ophthalmopathy. CDR3 length equals 14 residues. Germline CDR1 and CDR2: ENHRY and SYGVKD. Trimming at V came to 6 bases and at J to 4 bases, leaving 4 bases not matched to a gene. It was RNA transcripts that yielded the amplified TCR beta CDR3 regions. The HTBI set primed first-round TCR CDR3 RT-PCR. TCRdb reprocessed the multiplex PCR reads with MiXCR, giving one entry per CDR3 protein. This table holds some 510,000 distinct CDR3 sequences, approximately 44% found once. The gene calls are TRBV10-3 and TRBJ1-1, with 11 bases identical to TRBD1. This receptor was taken from a woman aged 18-29 years with Graves' hyperthyroidism. The sequenced material came from peripheral blood or thyroid tissue (not recorded which). CDR3 protein: CAISPGQGVTEAFF. The CDR3 bases are TGTGCCATCAGCCCGGGACAGGGGGTCACTGAAGCTTTCTTT.